This TCR beta chain was sequenced during a study of CD8+ T cells in alopecia areata. Regarding this clone: The antigen is not known.

RNA extraction was followed by reverse transcription into cDNA, which acted as the sequencing template. Some clones are missing from TCRdb's copy, which holds only in-frame ones; the method was immunoSEQ multiplex PCR. The repertoire holds about 130,000 clones, with 50% to 60% as singletons. Study-wide results and limits: Among patients, TCR sharing was less clear than in mice, a difference possibly due in part to HLA diversity in the patient population.

This sequence was found in a human donor with alopecia areata. The source material was CD4+ T cells sorted from blood, sampled at week 0.

This chain's CDR3 is CASSLGRGLEQYF. CDR3 nucleotide sequence: TGTGCCAGCAGTTTAGGTAGGGGGCTCGAGCAGTACTTC. V and J are TRBV28 and TRBJ2-7; TRBD1 agrees at 7 bases. This CDR3 spans 13 amino acids. The V gene end was trimmed by 2 bases and the J gene end by 6 bases; junction bases not matched to a gene: 4. In germline, CDR1 is MDHEN, CDR2 SYDVKM.